Following are 27 T cell receptor beta chains from one sample sequenced in a study of blood T cells in healthy people across ages. Primed by a sample-barcoded 5' primer and a J-beta primer mix, a second PCR proceeded for roughly 7 to 11 cycles. TCRdb analysed the 5' RACE reads with MiXCR anew, one entry per CDR3 protein. Of roughly 730,000 distinct CDR3 sequences listed, around 50% are singletons. Input material: blood. The receptor set was obtained from a middle-aged man in good health.

The chain carries TRBV12-5 and TRBJ2-7; 7 nucleotides align to TRBD1. CDR3 length: 12 residues. Germline CDR1 and CDR2: LGHNT and FRNRAP. V was clipped by 6 bases and J by 4 bases; unmatched bases: 3. The CDR3 bases are TGTGCTAGTGGGCGGACAGGTTACGAGCAGTACTTC. It yields the protein CASGRTGYEQYF.

This chain joins TRBV6-6 and TRBJ1-1; 7 bases fit TRBD1. Trimming removed 3 bases from V and 0 bases from J; junction bases left unmatched: 10. The length of the CDR3 is 17 residues. Germline assignment: CDR1 MNHNY and CDR2 SVGAGI (reference sequence). The CDR3: CASSYLGWGQLNTEAFF. The CDR3 coding sequence is TGTGCCAGCAGTTATCTAGGGTGGGGACAGCTGAACACTGAAGCTTTCTTT.

This chain joins TRBV12-3 or TRBV12-4 and TRBJ2-3; TRBD2 aligns across 9 bases. The CDR3 extends over 17 amino acids. The J segment lost 3 bases and the V segment lost 3 bases, leaving 10 bases of the junction unmatched. CDR3 DNA sequence: TGTGCCAGCAGTTTTTACGCTAGCGGGGCTAGAACAGATACGCAGTATTTT. Amino acids: CASSFYASGARTDTQYF.

This clonotype was counted a few times. As DNA, the CDR3 is TGTGCCAGCAGTGATTGGGCCTCTGGGGCCAACGTCCTGACTTTC. It codes for CASSDWASGANVLTF. The genes are TRBV2 and TRBJ2-6; D uncertain. In germline, CDR1 is SNHLY, CDR2 FYNNEI. The CDR3 consists of 15 residues. Trimming took off 3 bases at V and 0 bases at J, with 6 bases between the two ends. Looking up the rest from reference TRBV2 and TRBJ2-6 gives the full variable domain: EPEVTQTPSHQVTQMGQEVILRCVPISNHLYFYWYRQILGQKVEFLVSFYNNEISEKSEIFDDQFSVERPDGSNFTLKIRSTKLEDSAMYFCASSDWASGANVLTFGAGSRLTVL.

V is TRBV28 and J is TRBJ2-1; D call uncertain. This CDR3 region has 14 residues. The V end was cut by 6 bases, the J end by 9 bases, with 18 bases between. CDR1 and CDR2 (germline): MDHEN, SYDVKM. CDR3 bases: TGTGCCAGCAGGTTGTCAGTGGGGAAAGGTGAGCAGTTCTTC. It translates to CASRLSVGKGEQFF.

The genes are TRBV28 and TRBJ2-5, with D possibly being TRBD1 (6 bases). Gene TRBJ2-7 matches the end of the DNA better, so the J call may be wrong. The length of the CDR3 is 14 residues. Germline V gene sequence: CDR1 MDHEN, CDR2 SYDVKM. The chain's CDR3 is CASMFRGSLYEQYF. The DNA for the CDR3 is TGTGCCAGCATGTTTAGGGGGAGTCTCTACGAGCAGTACTTC.

This clonotype occurred once. The genes are TRBV2 and TRBJ1-5; no definite D call. V was cut by 4 bases and J by 1 base, with 8 bases left in between. The CDR3 runs to 14 residues. Germline values: CDR1 SNHLY, CDR2 FYNNEI. The CDR3 nucleotides are TGTGCCAGCAGTGGGCAGGCGAGCAATCAGCCCCAGCATTTT. It is translated as CASSGQASNQPQHF. Supplemented by reference TRBV2 and TRBJ1-5, the full variable domain reads EPEVTQTPSHQVTQMGQEVILRCVPISNHLYFYWYRQILGQKVEFLVSFYNNEISEKSEIFDDQFSVERPDGSNFTLKIRSTKLEDSAMYFCASSGQASNQPQHFGDGTRLSIL.

This chain joins TRBV7-2 and TRBJ2-6; 11 bases map to TRBD1. CDR1 and CDR2 (germline): SGHTA, FQGNSA. Trimming at V came to 6 bases and at J to 12 bases, leaving 10 bases not matched to a gene. CDR3 length: 15 residues. The CDR3 sequence is CASSWTGGRSGVLTF. The DNA for the CDR3 is TGTGCCAGCAGTTGGACAGGGGGCCGATCCGGCGTCCTGACTTTC.

The CDR3 DNA sequence: TGCAGTGTTCTAGCGCGTTCCTACAATGAGCAGTTCTTC. Protein sequence: CSVLARSYNEQFF. J is TRBJ2-1 and V is TRBV20-1; TRBD2 is a possible D gene (6 bases). The germline V gene encodes CDR1 DFQATT and CDR2 SNEGSKA (reference sequence). Trimming shortened V by 7 bases and J by 1 base, and 11 bases separated the two germline ends. The CDR3 spans 13 residues.

The chain employs TRBV5-1 and TRBJ2-1; D is possibly TRBD1 (6 bases). Trimming shortened V by 5 bases and J by 6 bases, and 12 bases separated the two germline ends. The CDR3 has 13 residues. Germline CDR1 SGHRS, CDR2 YFSETQ. CDR3 bases: TGCGCCAGCAGGGGGGCCGGAGCCAATGAGCAGTTCTTC. This gives the protein CASRGAGANEQFF.

This chain uses TRBV4-3 with TRBJ2-7; D could derive from TRBD1 or TRBD2 (6 bases each). V gave up 0 bases and J gave up 7 bases, with 13 bases separating them. This CDR3 contains 14 residues. Germline V lookup: CDR1 LGHNA, CDR2 YSLEER. The CDR3 nucleotides are TGCGCCAGCAGCCAAGAAATTACGGGGGCAGAGCAGTACTTC. Protein product: CASSQEITGAEQYF.

The chain uses TRBV12-3 or TRBV12-4 and TRBJ2-7; D ambiguous. Trimming stripped 1 base from V and 5 bases from J, with 27 bases between. The CDR3 has 19 residues. The CDR3 sequence: CASSLGIGLVQEYTDEQYF. In DNA form, the CDR3 reads TGTGCCAGCAGTTTAGGTATTGGGCTAGTGCAGGAATATACTGACGAGCAGTACTTC.

This clonotype was observed a handful of times. The chain couples TRBV10-3 to TRBJ2-4, with D unclear. Germline CDR1 and CDR2: ENHRY and SYGVKD. Between the trimmed V and J ends, which lost 4 bases and 5 bases, there was a span of 6 bases. The CDR3 totals 12 residues. The CDR3 sequence is CAISGEENIQYF. In nucleotides, the CDR3 is TGTGCCATCAGTGGTGAGGAAAACATTCAGTACTTC.

This clonotype has ten or more counts. V is TRBV12-3 or TRBV12-4 and J is TRBJ1-5; D is perhaps TRBD1 (6 bases). V was pared by 6 bases and J by 4 bases, with 16 bases between. The CDR3 totals 15 residues. The CDR3 region is CASSTRQVGNQPQHF. The DNA of the CDR3 is TGTGCCAGCAGCACACGACAGGTGGGGAATCAGCCCCAGCATTTT.

This clonotype was found once. The V and J genes are TRBV20-1 and TRBJ2-3, with 9 positions matching TRBD2. The CDR3 totals 15 residues. Germline V lookup: CDR1 DFQATT, CDR2 SNEGSKA (reference sequence). Germline trimming cut 5 bases from V and 6 bases from J; bases unmatched to any gene: 12. The CDR3 spells CSAEGRGGITDTQYF. The CDR3 DNA reads TGCAGTGCTGAGGGGCGGGGGGGCATTACGGATACGCAGTATTTT.

The chain recombines TRBV27 with TRBJ2-1, with 9 bases lining up with TRBD2. Germline CDR1 reads MNHEY; CDR2 reads SMNVEV (reference sequence). With V trimmed by 8 bases and J by 7 bases, 6 bases remained unmatched. The CDR3 runs 13 residues. The CDR3 reads CASGTSIMNEQFF. CDR3 nucleotides: TGTGCCAGCGGGACTAGCATTATGAATGAGCAGTTCTTC.

The chain recombines TRBV6-5 with TRBJ2-4; 7 bases agree with TRBD2. The DNA end is more similar to TRBJ2-7, so the J call may be wrong. CDR3 length equals 14 residues. Germline CDR1 is MNHEY and CDR2 is SVGAGI. The DNA for the CDR3 is TGTGCCAGCAGTTACCGGGAGGTCAAATACGAGCAGTACTTC. This translates into CASSYREVKYEQYF.

V gene TRBV12-3 or TRBV12-4 combines with J gene TRBJ2-7; maybe TRBD1 (6 bases). The CDR3 totals 16 residues. With 1 base removed from V and 3 bases from J, the gap between germline ends came to 16 bases. Here the CDR3 reads CASSLVRTVGVYEQYF. CDR3 nucleotides: TGTGCCAGCAGTTTAGTACGGACAGTGGGGGTCTACGAGCAGTACTTC.

The chain employs TRBV2 and TRBJ1-1, with no clear D. The germline V gene encodes CDR1 SNHLY and CDR2 FYNNEI. This CDR3 has 14 amino acids. V gave up 4 bases and J gave up 0 bases, with 9 bases separating them. This CDR3 reads CASSAGRLNTEAFF. CDR3 DNA sequence: TGTGCCAGCAGTGCTGGGCGATTGAACACTGAAGCTTTCTTT.

This clonotype appeared a few times. The genes are TRBV7-2 and TRBJ1-5; D is undetermined. The CDR3 has 15 amino acids. The germline gives CDR1 SGHTA, CDR2 FQGNSA. Trimming removed 2 bases at V and 0 bases at J, with 8 bases between. The CDR3: CASSLLPSSNQPQHF. CDR3 in DNA: TGTGCCAGCAGCTTACTCCCAAGTAGCAATCAGCCCCAGCATTTT.

This chain uses TRBV7-8 with TRBJ2-1, with D possibly being TRBD2 (5 bases). Trimming left V 1 base short and J 5 bases short, with 12 bases between. CDR1 and CDR2 (germline): SGHVS, FQNEAQ. CDR3 size: 15 residues. In nucleotides, the CDR3 is TGTGCCAGCAGCTTAGGCCCGGACTCTAACAATGAGCAGTTCTTC. Its protein product is CASSLGPDSNNEQFF.

The chain couples TRBV20-1 to TRBJ1-2; a possible D gene is TRBD1 (6 bases). The CDR3 length is 13 residues. In germline, CDR1 is DFQATT, CDR2 SNEGSKA (reference sequence). V lost 4 bases and J lost 8, with 17 bases in between. CDR3 residues: CSAKRTGRRGYTF. For the CDR3, the DNA is TGCAGTGCTAAACGCACAGGGCGGAGAGGCTACACCTTC.

This clonotype was counted between two and nine times. The chain carries TRBV29-1 and TRBJ1-2; D is unclear. Germline CDR1 is SQVTM and CDR2 is ANQGSEA. V was shortened by 2 bases and J by 7 bases, with 14 bases between the two germline ends. The CDR3 totals 13 residues. The CDR3 DNA sequence: TGCAGCGTTGAACCACCGGGAGGGTTTGGCTACACCTTC. Its protein product is CSVEPPGGFGYTF.

The chain couples TRBV4-2 to TRBJ1-4; D possibly corresponds to TRBD1 (5 bases). CDR3 size: 18 residues. The V end lost 2 bases, the J end lost 4 bases, and 20 bases lay between the germline ends. Germline CDR1 is LGHNA and CDR2 is YNFKEQ. This CDR3 is CASSQLVRSLGDNEKLFF. In DNA form, the CDR3 reads TGTGCCAGCAGCCAACTTGTCCGTTCGTTGGGGGATAATGAAAAACTGTTTTTT.

The chain links TRBV29-1 to TRBJ2-7; 9 nucleotides align to TRBD1. Germline loops: CDR1 SQVTM, CDR2 ANQGSEA. The V and J ends lost 4 bases and 0 bases, in that order; junction bases with no gene match: 1. This CDR3 is built from 13 residues. CDR3 loop: CSVGTGVSYEQYF. CDR3 DNA sequence: TGCAGCGTTGGGACAGGGGTCTCCTACGAGCAGTACTTC.

J is TRBJ2-4 and V is TRBV28; 11 nucleotides line up with TRBD2. The J call is in doubt because the DNA end fits TRBJ2-7 better. The germline gives CDR1 MDHEN, CDR2 SYDVKM. The CDR3 spans 16 residues. CDR3 DNA: TGTGCCAGCAGTTCCCCCGGGACTAGCGGCGTCTACGAGCAGTACTTC. This sequence encodes CASSSPGTSGVYEQYF.

On this clonotype: Relative to the germline gene, one junction end is altered; a read error may explain this. The chain joins TRBV20-1 to TRBJ2-1; the D is unclear. CDR1 and CDR2 from the germline V gene are DFQATT and SNEGSKA (reference sequence). There are 16 residues in the CDR3. The CDR3 spells CGARDLGMSSYNEQFF. The CDR3 DNA reads as TGCGGTGCTAGAGATCTTGGAATGAGCTCCTACAATGAGCAGTTCTTC.